The entry below gives a single T cell receptor (beta chain) sequence along with its context. Seattle's enrolled individuals joined amid active infection and were then monitored longitudinally. This entry comes from a study of blood T cell repertoires in COVID-19. Study as a whole: PBMCs, B-cell-depleted T cells, or T cells were the source of the cDNA or gDNA that made up the material.

In the source study's methods: Reference gene primer amplification yielded estimated nucleated cell counts. Profiling relied on immunoSEQ multiplex PCR, and the TCRdb table lists in-frame clones only, not all of them. For V, J and clone size, that table is used; D and trimming come from the DNA. The data show about 100,000 clones, with 80% to 95% seen just once and under 2% held by the top ten. The CDR3 length is 13 residues. J was trimmed by 7 bases and V by 0 bases; bases with no gene match: 1. The V gene's germline CDR1 is MNHEY and CDR2 SVGAGI. Sequenced sample: peripheral blood. The genes are TRBV6-5 and TRBJ1-2; 8 nucleotides align to TRBD1. The sequence was obtained from a woman in her forties or fifties with COVID-19, enrolled during active disease. CDR3: CASSYSDRGGYTF. The CDR3 DNA reads TGTGCCAGCAGTTACTCTGACAGGGGTGGCTACACCTTC.